This is a list of T cell receptor beta chains from one sample in a study of shared clonotypes between healthy human individuals. Assay: immunoSEQ multiplex PCR; the TCRdb copy retains only in-frame clones and omits some. The sample shows about 1.1 million clones, roughly 77% of them seen only once. The sample taken for sequencing was memory CD4+ T cells from PBMCs. Source of these receptors: a man between 18 and 29 years old in good health. Some clones in this sample may be carry-over from other donors' samples. Each CDR3 is given without its conserved first and last residue. Each record gives: V gene, clone size, CDR3 protein. Clone size, where shown, is once, few, many, or a class for clones that have expanded.

v_gene: TRBV5-1
abundance: -
CDR3aa: ASNLGRGQDTGELF

v_gene: TRBV11-3
abundance: -
CDR3aa: ASSLGQGSADTQY

v_gene: TRBV6-1
abundance: few
CDR3aa: ASSEARRVYGYT

v_gene: TRBV20-1
abundance: -
CDR3aa: SARWETQY

v_gene: TRBV29-1
abundance: -
CDR3aa: SVLTGASDNQPQH

v_gene: TRBV7-2
abundance: few
CDR3aa: ASSLTFMHTGELF

v_gene: TRBV30
abundance: once
CDR3aa: AWSLKRDTIY

v_gene: TRBV5-5
abundance: -
CDR3aa: ASSRQTGNTEAF

v_gene: TRBV19
abundance: -
CDR3aa: ASSMGTWGNQPQH

v_gene: TRBV5-1
abundance: -
CDR3aa: ASSPQDTGELF

v_gene: TRBV27
abundance: few
CDR3aa: ASSPRVQGGQPQH

v_gene: TRBV4-3
abundance: -
CDR3aa: ASSQEGGTGWEEKLF

v_gene: TRBV4-1
abundance: -
CDR3aa: ASKAGGGGAKNIQY

v_gene: TRBV7-8
abundance: many
CDR3aa: ASIVDSGANVLT

v_gene: TRBV7-9
abundance: -
CDR3aa: ASSPVGNQPQH

v_gene: TRBV7-2
abundance: -
CDR3aa: ASSSTGRAGNTIY

v_gene: TRBV7-2
abundance: -
CDR3aa: ASSAELNGLQY

v_gene: TRBV28
abundance: -
CDR3aa: ASSSGQYQY

v_gene: TRBV19
abundance: -
CDR3aa: ASSSRLAGSQETQY

v_gene: TRBV9
abundance: -
CDR3aa: ANSVGVNNEQF

v_gene: TRBV19
abundance: -
CDR3aa: ASTRGQGEGELF

v_gene: TRBV6-7
abundance: -
CDR3aa: ASTRGKGGEKLF

v_gene: TRBV6-5
abundance: -
CDR3aa: ASSPNRGAGELF

v_gene: TRBV7-7
abundance: -
CDR3aa: ASSEWLVPQSRANVLT

v_gene: TRBV18
abundance: -
CDR3aa: ASSPSGVTNEQF

v_gene: TRBV29-1
abundance: -
CDR3aa: SVRPGTGNDEQF

v_gene: TRBV7-3
abundance: -
CDR3aa: ASSLTLAGGPYEQY

v_gene: TRBV7-2
abundance: -
CDR3aa: ASSLNYGGVYGYT

v_gene: TRBV5-6
abundance: -
CDR3aa: ASSLVAGTGEQY

v_gene: TRBV15
abundance: few
CDR3aa: ATSRELAGAGEQF

v_gene: TRBV4-2
abundance: -
CDR3aa: ASSEAHRLTRSYEQY

v_gene: TRBV28
abundance: once
CDR3aa: ASGWGSYEQY

v_gene: TRBV20-1
abundance: -
CDR3aa: SSTEYNEQF

v_gene: TRBV5-1
abundance: -
CDR3aa: ASREGVTNTEAF

v_gene: TRBV5-4
abundance: -
CDR3aa: ASSPTGGNEKLF

v_gene: TRBV5-8
abundance: few
CDR3aa: ASSHDSDATNEKLF

v_gene: TRBV29-1
abundance: -
CDR3aa: SVGGAGGGEGNTIY

v_gene: TRBV27
abundance: -
CDR3aa: ASPAGEQY

v_gene: TRBV6-6
abundance: -
CDR3aa: ASSYSGQGVVEQY

v_gene: TRBV28
abundance: -
CDR3aa: ASSLFGGGYT

v_gene: TRBV27
abundance: -
CDR3aa: ASSLGRGFPYEQY

v_gene: TRBV30
abundance: -
CDR3aa: AWMAANYGYT

v_gene: TRBV20-1
abundance: -
CDR3aa: SPRIVEQF

v_gene: TRBV15
abundance: -
CDR3aa: ATSRGQGGQETQY